The present entry profiles one TCR beta chain with its context. Trimming left V 5 bases short and J 0 bases short, with 12 bases between. Germline loops: CDR1 SGDLS, CDR2 YYNGEE. This CDR3 is built from 15 residues. The data derive from a study of PD-L1 blockade in urothelial cancer. Study-level background: It was at 3 weeks (second dose) and 6 weeks after treatment start that blood was analyzed.

This table comes from immunoSEQ multiplex PCR, and its TCRdb copy is limited to in-frame clones, with some not included. Of about 36,000 clones in the sample, 84% were seen once. Described time point: peripheral blood 6 weeks after treatment start. The chain couples TRBV9 to TRBJ2-1; D might be TRBD1 (5 bases). The clonotype comes from a man aged 35-49 years with urothelial cancer. Sample: PBMCs, taken around atezolizumab (anti-PD-L1) treatment. The CDR3 sequence is CASSEDTRSYNEQFF. The CDR3 region has the DNA TGTGCCAGCAGTGAGGACACTCGCTCCTACAATGAGCAGTTCTTC.